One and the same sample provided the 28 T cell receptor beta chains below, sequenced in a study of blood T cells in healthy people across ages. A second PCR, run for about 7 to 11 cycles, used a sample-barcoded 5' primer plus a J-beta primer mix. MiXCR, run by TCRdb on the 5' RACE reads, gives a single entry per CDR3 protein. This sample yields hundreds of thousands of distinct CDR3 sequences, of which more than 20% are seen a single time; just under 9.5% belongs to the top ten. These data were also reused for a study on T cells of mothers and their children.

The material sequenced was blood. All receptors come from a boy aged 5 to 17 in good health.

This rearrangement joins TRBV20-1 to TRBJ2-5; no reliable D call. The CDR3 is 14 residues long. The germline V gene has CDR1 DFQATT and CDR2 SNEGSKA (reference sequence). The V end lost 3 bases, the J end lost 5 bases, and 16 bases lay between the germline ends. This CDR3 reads CSASREGVSETQYF. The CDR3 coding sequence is TGCAGTGCTAGTAGAGAAGGAGTCTCGGAGACCCAGTACTTC.

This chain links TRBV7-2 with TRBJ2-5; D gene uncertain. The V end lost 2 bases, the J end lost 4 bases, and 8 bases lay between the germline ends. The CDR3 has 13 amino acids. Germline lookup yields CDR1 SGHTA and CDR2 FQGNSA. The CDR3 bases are TGTGCCAGCAGCTTACTAGTGGTAGAGACCCAGTACTTC. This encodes CASSLLVVETQYF.

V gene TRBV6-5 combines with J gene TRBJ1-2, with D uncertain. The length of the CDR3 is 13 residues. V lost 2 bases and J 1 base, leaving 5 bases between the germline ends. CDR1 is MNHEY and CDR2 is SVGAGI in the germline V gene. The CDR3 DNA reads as TGTGCCAGCAGTTACCTCTATAACTATGGCTACACCTTC. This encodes CASSYLYNYGYTF.

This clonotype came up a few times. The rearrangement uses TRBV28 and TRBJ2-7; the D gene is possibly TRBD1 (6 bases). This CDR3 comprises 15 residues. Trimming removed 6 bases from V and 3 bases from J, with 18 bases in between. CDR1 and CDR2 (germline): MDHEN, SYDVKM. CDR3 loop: CASSPRQGPHYEQYF. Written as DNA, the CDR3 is TGTGCCAGCAGCCCCCGCCAGGGGCCCCACTACGAGCAGTACTTC.

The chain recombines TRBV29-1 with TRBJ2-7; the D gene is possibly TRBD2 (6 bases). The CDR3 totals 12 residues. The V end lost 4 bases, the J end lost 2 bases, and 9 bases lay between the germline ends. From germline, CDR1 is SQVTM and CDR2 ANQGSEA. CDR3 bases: TGCAGCGTTGGGGGGGATACCTACGAGCAGTACTTC. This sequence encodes CSVGGDTYEQYF.

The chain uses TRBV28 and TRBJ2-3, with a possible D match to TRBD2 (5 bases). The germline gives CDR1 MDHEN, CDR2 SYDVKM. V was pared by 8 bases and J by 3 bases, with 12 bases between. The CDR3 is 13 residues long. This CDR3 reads CASQRISTDTQYF. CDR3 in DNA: TGTGCCAGCCAGCGGATATCAACAGATACGCAGTATTTT.

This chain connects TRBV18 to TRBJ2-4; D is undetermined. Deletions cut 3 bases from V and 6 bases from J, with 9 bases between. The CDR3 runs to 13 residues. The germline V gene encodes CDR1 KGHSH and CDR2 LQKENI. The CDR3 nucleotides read TGTGCCAGCTCACCCGAAGCTGTAAACATTCAGTACTTC. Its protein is CASSPEAVNIQYF. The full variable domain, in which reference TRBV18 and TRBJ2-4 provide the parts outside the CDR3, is NAGVMQNPRHLVRRRGQEARLRCSPMKGHSHVYWYRQLPEEGLKFMVYLQKENIIDESGMPKERFSAEFPKEGPSILRIQQVVRGDSAAYFCASSPEAVNIQYFGAGTRLSVL.

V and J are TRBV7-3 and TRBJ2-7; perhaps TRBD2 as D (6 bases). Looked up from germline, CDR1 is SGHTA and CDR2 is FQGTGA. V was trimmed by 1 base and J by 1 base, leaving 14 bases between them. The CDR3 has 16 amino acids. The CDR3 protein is CASSLIGGAGSYEQYF. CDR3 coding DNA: TGTGCCAGCAGCTTAATCGGGGGAGCAGGGTCCTACGAGCAGTACTTC.

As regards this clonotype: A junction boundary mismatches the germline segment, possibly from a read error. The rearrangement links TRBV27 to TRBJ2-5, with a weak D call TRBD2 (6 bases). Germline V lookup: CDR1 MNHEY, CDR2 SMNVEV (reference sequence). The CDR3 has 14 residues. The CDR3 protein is CASSSFLGGETQYF. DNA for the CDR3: TGCGCCAGCAGTTCGTTTCTGGGGGGAGAGACCCAGTACTTC.

In DNA, the CDR3 is TGTGCCAGCAGCTTCCAGCGGGATACCGGGGAGCTGTTTTTT. Its translation is CASSFQRDTGELFF. V and J are TRBV5-4 and TRBJ2-2; 7 bases fit TRBD2. J gave up 5 bases and V 2 bases, and 3 bases lay outside the gene matches. CDR1 and CDR2 (germline): SGHNT, YYREEE (reference sequence). The CDR3 has 14 amino acids.

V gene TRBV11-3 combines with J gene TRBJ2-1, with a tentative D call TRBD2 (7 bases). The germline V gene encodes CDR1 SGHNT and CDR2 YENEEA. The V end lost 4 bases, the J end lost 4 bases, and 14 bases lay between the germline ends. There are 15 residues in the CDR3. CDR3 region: CASSSRGALYNEQFF. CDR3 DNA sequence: TGTGCCAGCAGCTCACGGGGGGCCCTGTACAATGAGCAGTTCTTC. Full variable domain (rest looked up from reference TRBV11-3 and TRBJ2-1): EAGVVQSPRYKIIEKKQPVAFWCNPISGHNTLYWYLQNLGQGPELLIRYENEEAVDDSQLPKDRFSAERLKGVDSTLKIQPAELGDSAVYLCASSSRGALYNEQFFGPGTRLTVL.

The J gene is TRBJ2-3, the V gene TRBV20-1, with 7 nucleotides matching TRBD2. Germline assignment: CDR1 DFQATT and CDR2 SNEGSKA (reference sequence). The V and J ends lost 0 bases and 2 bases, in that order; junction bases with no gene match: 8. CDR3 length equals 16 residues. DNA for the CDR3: TGCAGTGCTAGAGATGCCCGGCGGGAGAACACAGATACGCAGTATTTT. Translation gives CSARDARRENTDTQYF.

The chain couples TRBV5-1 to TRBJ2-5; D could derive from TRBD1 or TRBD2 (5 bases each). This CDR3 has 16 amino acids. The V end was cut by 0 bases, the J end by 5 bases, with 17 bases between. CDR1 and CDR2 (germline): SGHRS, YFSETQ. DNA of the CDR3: TGCGCCAGCAGCTTGGCCATGACCCCCGAGGGGGAGACCCAGTACTTC. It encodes CASSLAMTPEGETQYF.

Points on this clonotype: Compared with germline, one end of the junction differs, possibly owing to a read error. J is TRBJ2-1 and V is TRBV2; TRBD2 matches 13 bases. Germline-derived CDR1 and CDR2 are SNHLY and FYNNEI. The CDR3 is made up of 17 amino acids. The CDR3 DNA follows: TGTGCCGGCAGTGTAGATAGGACTAGCGGGGGCAACAATGAGCAGTTCTTC. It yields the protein CAGSVDRTSGGNNEQFF.

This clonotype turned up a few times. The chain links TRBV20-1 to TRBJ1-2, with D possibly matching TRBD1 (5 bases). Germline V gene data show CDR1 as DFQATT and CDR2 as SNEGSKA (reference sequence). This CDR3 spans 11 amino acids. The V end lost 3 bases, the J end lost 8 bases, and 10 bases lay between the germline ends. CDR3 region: CSASPGGGYTF. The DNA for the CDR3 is TGCAGTGCTAGCCCGGGGGGGGGCTACACCTTC.

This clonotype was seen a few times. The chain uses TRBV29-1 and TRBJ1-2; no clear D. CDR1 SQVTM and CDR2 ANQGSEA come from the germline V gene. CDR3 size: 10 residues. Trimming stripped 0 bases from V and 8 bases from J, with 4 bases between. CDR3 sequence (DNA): TGCAGCGTTGAAGACAGCGGCTACACCTTC. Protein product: CSVEDSGYTF. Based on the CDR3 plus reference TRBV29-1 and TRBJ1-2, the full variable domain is SAVISQKPSRDICQRGTSLTIQCQVDSQVTMMFWYRQQPGQSLTLIATANQGSEATYESGFVIDKFPISRPNLTFSTLTVSNMSPEDSSIYLCSVEDSGYTFGSGTRLTVV.

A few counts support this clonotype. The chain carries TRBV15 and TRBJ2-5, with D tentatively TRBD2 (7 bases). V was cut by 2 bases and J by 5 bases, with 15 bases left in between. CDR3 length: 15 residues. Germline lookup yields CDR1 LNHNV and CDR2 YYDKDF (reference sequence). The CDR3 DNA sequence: TGTGCCACCAGCAGATTCCGGGGGGCCGTTGAGACCCAGTACTTC. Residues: CATSRFRGAVETQYF.

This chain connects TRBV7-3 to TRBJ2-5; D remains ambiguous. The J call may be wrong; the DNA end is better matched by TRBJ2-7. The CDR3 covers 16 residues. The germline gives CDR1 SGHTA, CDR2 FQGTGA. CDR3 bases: TGTGCCAGCAGCTTATCCCCGGTGTCCAGCCCCTACGAGCAGTACTTC. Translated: CASSLSPVSSPYEQYF.

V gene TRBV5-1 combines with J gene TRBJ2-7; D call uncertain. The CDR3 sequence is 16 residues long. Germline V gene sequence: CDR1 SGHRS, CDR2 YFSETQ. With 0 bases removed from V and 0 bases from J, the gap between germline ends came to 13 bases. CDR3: CASSLDVDVSSYEQYF. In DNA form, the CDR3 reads TGCGCCAGCAGCTTGGACGTGGACGTTAGCTCCTACGAGCAGTACTTC.

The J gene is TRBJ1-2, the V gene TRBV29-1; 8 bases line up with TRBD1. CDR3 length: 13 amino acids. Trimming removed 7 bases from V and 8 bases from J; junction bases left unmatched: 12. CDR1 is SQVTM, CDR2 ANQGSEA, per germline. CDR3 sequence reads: CSASEDREGGYTF. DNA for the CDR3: TGCAGCGCTAGTGAGGACAGGGAAGGAGGCTACACCTTC.

CDR3: CSVETGSEETQYF. In DNA, the CDR3 is TGCAGCGTTGAGACAGGGAGCGAAGAGACCCAGTACTTC. This rearrangement joins TRBV29-1 to TRBJ2-5; 7 nucleotides agree with TRBD1. Germline CDR1 SQVTM, CDR2 ANQGSEA. Trimming removed 3 bases from V and 3 bases from J; junction bases left unmatched: 4. CDR3 length: 13 amino acids.

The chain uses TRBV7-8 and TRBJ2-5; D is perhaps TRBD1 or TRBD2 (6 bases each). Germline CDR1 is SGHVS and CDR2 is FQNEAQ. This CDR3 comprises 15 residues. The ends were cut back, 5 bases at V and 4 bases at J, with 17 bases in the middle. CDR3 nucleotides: TGTGCCAGCAGCCCGCCGGGGGCTCTGGGAGAGACCCAGTACTTC. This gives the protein CASSPPGALGETQYF.

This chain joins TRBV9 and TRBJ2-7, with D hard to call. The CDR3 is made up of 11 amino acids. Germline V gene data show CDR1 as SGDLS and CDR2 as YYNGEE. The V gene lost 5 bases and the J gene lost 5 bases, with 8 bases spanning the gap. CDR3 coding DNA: TGTGCCAGCAGTCGAGACGACGAGCAGTACTTC. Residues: CASSRDDEQYF.

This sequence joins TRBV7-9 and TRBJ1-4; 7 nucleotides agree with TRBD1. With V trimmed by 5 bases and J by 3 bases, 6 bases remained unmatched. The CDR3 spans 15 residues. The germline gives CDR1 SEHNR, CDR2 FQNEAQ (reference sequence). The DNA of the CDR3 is TGTGCCAGCAGCCAAGCGGGACAGCCTAATGAAAAACTGTTTTTT. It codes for CASSQAGQPNEKLFF.

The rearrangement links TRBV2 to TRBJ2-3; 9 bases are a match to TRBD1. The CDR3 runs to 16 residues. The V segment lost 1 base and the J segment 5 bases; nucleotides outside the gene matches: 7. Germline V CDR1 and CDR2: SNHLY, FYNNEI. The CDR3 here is CASSEVRRTGEDTQYF. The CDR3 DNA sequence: TGTGCCAGCAGTGAAGTTAGGCGGACAGGGGAAGATACGCAGTATTTT. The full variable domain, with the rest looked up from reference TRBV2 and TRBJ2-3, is EPEVTQTPSHQVTQMGQEVILRCVPISNHLYFYWYRQILGQKVEFLVSFYNNEISEKSEIFDDQFSVERPDGSNFTLKIRSTKLEDSAMYFCASSEVRRTGEDTQYFGPGTRLTVL.

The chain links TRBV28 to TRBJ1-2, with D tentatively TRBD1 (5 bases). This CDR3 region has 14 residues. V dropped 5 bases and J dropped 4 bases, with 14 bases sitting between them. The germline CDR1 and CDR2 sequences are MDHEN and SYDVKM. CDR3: CASSVLRGSYGYTF. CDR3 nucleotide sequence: TGTGCCAGCAGTGTCCTCCGGGGCTCCTATGGCTACACCTTC.

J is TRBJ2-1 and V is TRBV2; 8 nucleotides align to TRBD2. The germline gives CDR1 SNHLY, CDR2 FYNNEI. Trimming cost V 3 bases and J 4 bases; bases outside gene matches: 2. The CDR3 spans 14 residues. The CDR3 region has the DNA TGTGCCAGCAGTGACGTAGCGGGGTACAATGAGCAGTTCTTC. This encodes CASSDVAGYNEQFF.

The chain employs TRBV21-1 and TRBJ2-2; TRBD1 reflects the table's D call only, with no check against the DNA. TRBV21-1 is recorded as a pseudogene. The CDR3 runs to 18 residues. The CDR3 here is CAGSPGQSINTNTGELFF. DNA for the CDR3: TGTGCCGGCAGCCCGGGACAGAGCATAAACACGAACACCGGGGAGCTGTTTTTT.